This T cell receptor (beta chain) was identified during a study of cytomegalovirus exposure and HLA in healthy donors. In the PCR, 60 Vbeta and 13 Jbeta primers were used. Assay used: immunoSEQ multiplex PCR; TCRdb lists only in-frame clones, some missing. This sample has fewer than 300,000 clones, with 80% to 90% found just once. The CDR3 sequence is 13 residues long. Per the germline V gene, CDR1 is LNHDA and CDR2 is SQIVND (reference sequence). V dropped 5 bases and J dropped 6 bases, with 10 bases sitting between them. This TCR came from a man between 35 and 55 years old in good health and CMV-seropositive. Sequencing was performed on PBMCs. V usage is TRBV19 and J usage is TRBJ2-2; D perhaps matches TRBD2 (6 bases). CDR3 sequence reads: CASSVGEAGELFF. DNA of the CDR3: TGTGCCAGTAGTGTAGGGGAGGCCGGGGAGCTGTTTTTT.